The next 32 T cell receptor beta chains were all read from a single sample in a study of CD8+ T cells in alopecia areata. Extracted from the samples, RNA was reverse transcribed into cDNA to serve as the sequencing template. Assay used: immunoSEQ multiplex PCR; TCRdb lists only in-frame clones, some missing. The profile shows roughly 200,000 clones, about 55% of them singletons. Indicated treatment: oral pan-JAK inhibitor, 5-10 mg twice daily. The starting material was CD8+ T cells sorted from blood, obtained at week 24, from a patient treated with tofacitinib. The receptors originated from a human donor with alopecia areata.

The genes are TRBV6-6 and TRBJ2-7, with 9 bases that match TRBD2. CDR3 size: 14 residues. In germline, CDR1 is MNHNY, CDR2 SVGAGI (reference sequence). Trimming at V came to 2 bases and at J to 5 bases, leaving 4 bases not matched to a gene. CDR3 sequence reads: CASSYTRGGDEQYF. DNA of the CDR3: TGTGCCAGCAGTTACACGCGGGGGGGGGACGAGCAGTACTTC.

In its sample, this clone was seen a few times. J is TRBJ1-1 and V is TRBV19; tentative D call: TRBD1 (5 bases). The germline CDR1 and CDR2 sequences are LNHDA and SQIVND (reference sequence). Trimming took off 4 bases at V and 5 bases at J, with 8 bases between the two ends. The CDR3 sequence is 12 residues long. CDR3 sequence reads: CASSTGITEAFF. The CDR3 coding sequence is TGTGCCAGTAGTACAGGGATTACTGAAGCTTTCTTT.

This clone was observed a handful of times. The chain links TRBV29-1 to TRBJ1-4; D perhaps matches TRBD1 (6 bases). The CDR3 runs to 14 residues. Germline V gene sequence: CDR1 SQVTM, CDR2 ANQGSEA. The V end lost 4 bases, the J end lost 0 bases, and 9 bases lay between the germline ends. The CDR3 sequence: CSVVGAATNEKLFF. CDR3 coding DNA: TGCAGCGTTGTGGGGGCTGCAACTAATGAAAAACTGTTTTTT.

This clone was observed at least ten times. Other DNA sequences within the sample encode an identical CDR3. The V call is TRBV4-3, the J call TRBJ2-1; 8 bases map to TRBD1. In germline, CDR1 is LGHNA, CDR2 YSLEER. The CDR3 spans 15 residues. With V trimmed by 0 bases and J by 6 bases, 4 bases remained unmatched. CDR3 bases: TGCGCCAGCAGCCAAGATGGGACAGGAACCAATGAGCAGTTCTTC. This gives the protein CASSQDGTGTNEQFF.

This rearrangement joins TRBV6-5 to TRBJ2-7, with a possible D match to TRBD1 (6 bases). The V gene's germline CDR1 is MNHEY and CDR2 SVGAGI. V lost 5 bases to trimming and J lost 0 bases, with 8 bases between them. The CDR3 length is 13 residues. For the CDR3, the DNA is TGTGCCAGCAGTCTGGGGGCCTCCTACGAGCAGTACTTC. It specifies CASSLGASYEQYF.

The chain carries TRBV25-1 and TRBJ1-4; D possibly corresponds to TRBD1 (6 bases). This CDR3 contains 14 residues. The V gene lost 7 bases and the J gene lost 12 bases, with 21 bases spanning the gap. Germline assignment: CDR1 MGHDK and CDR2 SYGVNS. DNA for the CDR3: TGTGCCAGCACCTCGAGCGGTGGGGGCCGGGAACTGTTTTTT. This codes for CASTSSGGGRELFF.

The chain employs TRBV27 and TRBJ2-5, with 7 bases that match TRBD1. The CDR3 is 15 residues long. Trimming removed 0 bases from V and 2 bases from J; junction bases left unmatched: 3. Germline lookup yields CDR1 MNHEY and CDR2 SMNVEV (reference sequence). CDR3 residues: CASSLSNRGQETQYF. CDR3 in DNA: TGTGCCAGCAGTTTATCGAACAGGGGTCAAGAGACCCAGTACTTC.

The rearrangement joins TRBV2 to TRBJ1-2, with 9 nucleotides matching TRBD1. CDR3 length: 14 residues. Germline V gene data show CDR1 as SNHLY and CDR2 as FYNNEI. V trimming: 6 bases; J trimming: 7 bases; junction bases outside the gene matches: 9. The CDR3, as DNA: TGTGCCAGCAGGATACAGGGGGCAGGTGGTGGCTACACCTTC. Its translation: CASRIQGAGGGYTF. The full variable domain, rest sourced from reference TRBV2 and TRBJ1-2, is EPEVTQTPSHQVTQMGQEVILRCVPISNHLYFYWYRQILGQKVEFLVSFYNNEISEKSEIFDDQFSVERPDGSNFTLKIRSTKLEDSAMYFCASRIQGAGGGYTFGSGTRLTVV.

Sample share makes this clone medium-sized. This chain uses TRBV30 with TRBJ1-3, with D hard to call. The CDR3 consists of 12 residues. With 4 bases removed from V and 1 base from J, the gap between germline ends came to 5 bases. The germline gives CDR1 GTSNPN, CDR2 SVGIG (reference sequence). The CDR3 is CAWKASGNTIYF. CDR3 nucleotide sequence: TGTGCCTGGAAGGCATCTGGAAACACCATATATTTT. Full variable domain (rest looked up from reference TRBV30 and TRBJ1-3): SQTIHQWPATLVQPVGSPLSLECTVEGTSNPNLYWYRQAAGRGLQLLFYSVGIGQISSEVPQNLSASRPQDRQFILSSKKLLLSDSGFYLCAWKASGNTIYFGEGSWLTVV.

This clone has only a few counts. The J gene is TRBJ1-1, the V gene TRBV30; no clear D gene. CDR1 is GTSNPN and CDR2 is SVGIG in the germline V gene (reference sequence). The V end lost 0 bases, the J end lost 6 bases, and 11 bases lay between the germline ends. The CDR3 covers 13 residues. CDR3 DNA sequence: TGTGCCTGGAGTGTACGACTGGGGTCTGAAGCTTTCTTT. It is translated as CAWSVRLGSEAFF.

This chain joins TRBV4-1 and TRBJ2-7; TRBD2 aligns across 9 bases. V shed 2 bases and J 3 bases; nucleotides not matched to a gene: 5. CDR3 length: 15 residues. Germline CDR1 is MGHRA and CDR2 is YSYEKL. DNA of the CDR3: TGCGCCAGCAGCCAAACGACTAGCGGAGACTACGAGCAGTACTTC. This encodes CASSQTTSGDYEQYF.

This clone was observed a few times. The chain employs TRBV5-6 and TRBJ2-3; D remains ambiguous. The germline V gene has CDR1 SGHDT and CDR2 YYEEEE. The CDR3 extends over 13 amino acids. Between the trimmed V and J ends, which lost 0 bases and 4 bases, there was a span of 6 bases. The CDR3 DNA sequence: TGTGCCAGCAGCTTGGCCTCCCCAGATACGCAGTATTTT. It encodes CASSLASPDTQYF.

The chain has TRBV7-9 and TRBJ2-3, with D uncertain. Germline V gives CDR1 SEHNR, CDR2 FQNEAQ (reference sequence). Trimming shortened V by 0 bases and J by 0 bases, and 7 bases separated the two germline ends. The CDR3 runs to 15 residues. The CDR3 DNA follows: TGTGCCAGCAGCTTAGCGAATCCTAGCACAGATACGCAGTATTTT. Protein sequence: CASSLANPSTDTQYF.

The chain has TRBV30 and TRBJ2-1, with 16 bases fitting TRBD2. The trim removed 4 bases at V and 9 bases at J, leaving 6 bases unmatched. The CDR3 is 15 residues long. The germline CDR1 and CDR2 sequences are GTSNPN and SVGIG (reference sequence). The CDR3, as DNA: TGTGCCTGGACGGGGACTAGCGGGGGGGAAGGTGAGCAGTTCTTC. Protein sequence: CAWTGTSGGEGEQFF. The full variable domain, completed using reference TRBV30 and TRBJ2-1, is SQTIHQWPATLVQPVGSPLSLECTVEGTSNPNLYWYRQAAGRGLQLLFYSVGIGQISSEVPQNLSASRPQDRQFILSSKKLLLSDSGFYLCAWTGTSGGEGEQFFGPGTRLTVL.

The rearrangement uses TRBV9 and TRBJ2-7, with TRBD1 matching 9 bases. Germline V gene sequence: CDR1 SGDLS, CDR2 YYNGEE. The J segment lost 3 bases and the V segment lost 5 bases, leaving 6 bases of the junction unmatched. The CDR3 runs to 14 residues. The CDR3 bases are TGTGCCAGCAGTCTCGGGACAGGGAGCTACGAGCAGTACTTC. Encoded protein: CASSLGTGSYEQYF.

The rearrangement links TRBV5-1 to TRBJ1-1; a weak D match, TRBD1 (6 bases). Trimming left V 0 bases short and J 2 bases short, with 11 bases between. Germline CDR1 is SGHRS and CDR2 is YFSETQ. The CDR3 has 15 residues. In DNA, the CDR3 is TGCGCCAGCAGCTTGGAGTACAGGGCCAACACTGAAGCTTTCTTT. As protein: CASSLEYRANTEAFF.

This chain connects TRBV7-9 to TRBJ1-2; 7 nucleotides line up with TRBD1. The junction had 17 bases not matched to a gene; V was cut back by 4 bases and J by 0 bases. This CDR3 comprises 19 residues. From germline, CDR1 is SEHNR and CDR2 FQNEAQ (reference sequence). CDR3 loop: CASSSPSFGGQAANYGYTF. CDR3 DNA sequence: TGTGCCAGCAGCTCCCCTTCGTTCGGCGGACAGGCGGCTAACTATGGCTACACCTTC. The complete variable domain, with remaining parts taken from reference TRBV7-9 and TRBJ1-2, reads DTGVSQNPRHKITKRGQNVTFRCDPISEHNRLYWYRQTLGQGPEFLTYFQNEAQLEKSRLLSDRFSAERPKGSFSTLEIQRTEQGDSAMYLCASSSPSFGGQAANYGYTFGSGTRLTVV.

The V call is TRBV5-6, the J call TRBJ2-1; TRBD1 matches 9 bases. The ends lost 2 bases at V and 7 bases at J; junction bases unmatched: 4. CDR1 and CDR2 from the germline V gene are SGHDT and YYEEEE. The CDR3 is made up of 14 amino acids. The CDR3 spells CASSFGTGINEQFF. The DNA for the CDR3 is TGTGCCAGCAGCTTTGGGACAGGGATAAATGAGCAGTTCTTC.

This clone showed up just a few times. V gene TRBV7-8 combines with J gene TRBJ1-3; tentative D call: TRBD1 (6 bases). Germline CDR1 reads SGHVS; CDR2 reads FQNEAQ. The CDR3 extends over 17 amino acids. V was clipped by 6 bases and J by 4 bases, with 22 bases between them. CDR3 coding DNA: TGTGCCAGCAGTCCCCAGTTCGTGGGGGCGGAGGGAAACACCATATATTTT. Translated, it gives CASSPQFVGAEGNTIYF. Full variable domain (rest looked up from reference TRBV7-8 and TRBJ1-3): GAGVSQSPRYKVAKRGQDVALRCDPISGHVSLFWYQQALGQGPEFLTYFQNEAQLDKSGLPSDRFFAERPEGSVSTLKIQRTQQEDSAVYLCASSPQFVGAEGNTIYFGEGSWLTVV.

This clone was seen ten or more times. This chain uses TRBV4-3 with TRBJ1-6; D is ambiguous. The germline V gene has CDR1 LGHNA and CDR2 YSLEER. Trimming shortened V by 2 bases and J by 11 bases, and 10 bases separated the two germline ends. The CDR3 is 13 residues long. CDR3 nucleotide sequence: TGCGCCAGCAGCCAATGGACGGAGACACCCCTCCACTTT. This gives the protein CASSQWTETPLHF.

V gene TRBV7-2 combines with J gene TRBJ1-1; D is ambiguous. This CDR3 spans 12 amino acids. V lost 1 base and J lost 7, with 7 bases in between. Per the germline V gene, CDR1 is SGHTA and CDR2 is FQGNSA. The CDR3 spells CASSLDRVEAFF. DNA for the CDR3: TGTGCCAGCAGCTTAGATAGGGTTGAAGCTTTCTTT.

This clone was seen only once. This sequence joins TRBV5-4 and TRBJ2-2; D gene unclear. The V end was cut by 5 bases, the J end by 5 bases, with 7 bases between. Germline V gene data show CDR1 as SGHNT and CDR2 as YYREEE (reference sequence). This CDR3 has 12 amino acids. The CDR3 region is CASRAQTGELFF. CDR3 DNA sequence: TGTGCCAGCAGGGCTCAAACCGGGGAGCTGTTTTTT.

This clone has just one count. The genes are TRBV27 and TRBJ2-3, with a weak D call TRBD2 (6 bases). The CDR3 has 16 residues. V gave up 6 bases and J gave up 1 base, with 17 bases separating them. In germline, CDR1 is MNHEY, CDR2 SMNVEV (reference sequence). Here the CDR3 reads CASSPPARGGTDTQYF. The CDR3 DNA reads TGTGCCAGCAGCCCTCCCGCGCGGGGAGGCACAGATACGCAGTATTTT.

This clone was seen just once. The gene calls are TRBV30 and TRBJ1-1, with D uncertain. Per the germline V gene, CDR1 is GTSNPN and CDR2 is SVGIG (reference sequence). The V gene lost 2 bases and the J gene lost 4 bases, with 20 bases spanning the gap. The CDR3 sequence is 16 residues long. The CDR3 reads CAWSWRRGEGGTEAFF. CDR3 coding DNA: TGTGCCTGGAGTTGGAGGCGTGGAGAAGGAGGCACTGAAGCTTTCTTT.

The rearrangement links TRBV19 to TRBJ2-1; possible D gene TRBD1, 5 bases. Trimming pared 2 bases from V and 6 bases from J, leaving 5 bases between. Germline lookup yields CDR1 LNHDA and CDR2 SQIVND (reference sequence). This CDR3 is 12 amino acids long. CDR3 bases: TGTGCCAGTAGTATACAGGGCAATGAGCAGTTCTTC. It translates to CASSIQGNEQFF.

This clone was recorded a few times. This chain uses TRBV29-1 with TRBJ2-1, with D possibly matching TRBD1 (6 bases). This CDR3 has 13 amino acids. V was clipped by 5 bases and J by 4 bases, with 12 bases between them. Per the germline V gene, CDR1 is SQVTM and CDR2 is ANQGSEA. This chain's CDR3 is CSVSGGRYNEQFF. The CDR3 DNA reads TGCAGCGTTAGTGGGGGCCGGTACAATGAGCAGTTCTTC.

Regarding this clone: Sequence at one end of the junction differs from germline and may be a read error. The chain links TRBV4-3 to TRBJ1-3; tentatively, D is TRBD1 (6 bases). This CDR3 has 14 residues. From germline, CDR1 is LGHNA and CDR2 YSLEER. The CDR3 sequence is CASSQDPKGGTTNF. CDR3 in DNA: TGCGCCAGCAGCCAAGACCCGAAGGGGGGTACCACGAATTTT.

The CDR3 nucleotides are TGTGCCAGTAGTATAGGGACAGATACGCAGTATTTT. Its protein is CASSIGTDTQYF. The chain recombines TRBV19 with TRBJ2-3; D is unresolved. The V gene lost 1 base and the J gene lost 3 bases, with 2 bases spanning the gap. CDR1 is LNHDA, CDR2 SQIVND, per germline (reference sequence). The CDR3 is 12 residues long.

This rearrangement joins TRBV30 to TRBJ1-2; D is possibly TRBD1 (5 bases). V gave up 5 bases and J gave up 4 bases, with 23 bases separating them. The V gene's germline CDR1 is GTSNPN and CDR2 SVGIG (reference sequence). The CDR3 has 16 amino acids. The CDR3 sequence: CAWPGRLSPKIYGYTF. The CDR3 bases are TGTGCCTGGCCAGGGCGACTGTCCCCGAAGATCTATGGCTACACCTTC.

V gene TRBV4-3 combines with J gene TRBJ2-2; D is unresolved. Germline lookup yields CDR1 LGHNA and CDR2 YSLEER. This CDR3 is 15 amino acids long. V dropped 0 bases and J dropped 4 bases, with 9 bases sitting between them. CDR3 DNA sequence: TGCGCCAGCAGCCAAGATAGGGAAACCACCGGGGAGCTGTTTTTT. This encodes CASSQDRETTGELFF.

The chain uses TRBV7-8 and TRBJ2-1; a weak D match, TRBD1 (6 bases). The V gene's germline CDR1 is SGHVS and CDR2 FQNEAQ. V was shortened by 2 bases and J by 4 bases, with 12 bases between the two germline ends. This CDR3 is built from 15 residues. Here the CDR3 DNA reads TGTGCCAGCAGCTTAACAGGGATCTCTTACAATGAGCAGTTCTTC. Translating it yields CASSLTGISYNEQFF.

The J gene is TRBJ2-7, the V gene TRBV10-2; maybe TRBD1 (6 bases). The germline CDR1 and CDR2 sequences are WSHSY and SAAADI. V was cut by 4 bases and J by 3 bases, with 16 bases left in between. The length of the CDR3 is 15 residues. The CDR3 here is CASSGPGHGFYEQYF. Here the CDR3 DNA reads TGCGCCAGCAGTGGCCCGGGACACGGATTCTACGAGCAGTACTTC.